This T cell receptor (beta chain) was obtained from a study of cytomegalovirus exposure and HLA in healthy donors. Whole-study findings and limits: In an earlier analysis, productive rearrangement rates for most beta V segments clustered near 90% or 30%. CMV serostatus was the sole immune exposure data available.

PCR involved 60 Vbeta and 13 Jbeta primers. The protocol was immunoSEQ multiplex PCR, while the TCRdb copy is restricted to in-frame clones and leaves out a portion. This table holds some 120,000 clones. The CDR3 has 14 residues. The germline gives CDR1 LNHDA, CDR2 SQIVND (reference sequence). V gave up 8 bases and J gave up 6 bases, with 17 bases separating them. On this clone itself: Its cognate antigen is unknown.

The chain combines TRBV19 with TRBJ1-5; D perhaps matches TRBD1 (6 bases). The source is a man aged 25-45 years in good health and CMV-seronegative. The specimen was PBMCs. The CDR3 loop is CASPIRDKGQPQHF. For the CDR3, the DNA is TGTGCCAGTCCTATCCGGGACAAGGGTCAGCCCCAGCATTTT.